The rows below give T cell receptor beta chains drawn from one sample of a study of cytomegalovirus exposure and HLA in healthy donors. TCRdb's copy holds only in-frame clones and misses some; the assay was immunoSEQ multiplex PCR. The sample records around 120,000 clones, roughly four fifths being singletons. The specimen was PBMCs. The receptors come from a middle-aged woman in good health and CMV-seropositive. CDR3s include the opening cysteine and the closing phenylalanine or tryptophan. A D gene is named only where the DNA matches it firmly. Clone size is shown for a subset of rows, as once, few, many or a class of expanded clone.

v_call	j_call	clone_size	d_call	cdr3_aa	cdr3_nt
TRBV7-2	TRBJ2-7	NA	NA	CASSLPPSEQYF	TGTGCCAGCAGCTTACCTCCTTCCGAGCAGTACTTC
TRBV7-8	TRBJ2-4	NA	TRBD1	CASSLAGDRRILAKNIQYF	TGTGCCAGCAGCTTAGCGGGGGACAGGCGGATTCTAGCCAAAAACATTCAGTACTTC
TRBV7-2	TRBJ1-5	NA	TRBD1	CASSQQGGDQPQHF	TGTGCCAGCAGCCAACAGGGGGGGGATCAGCCCCAGCATTTT
TRBV27	TRBJ2-5	NA	NA	CASAPGGWETQYF	TGTGCCAGTGCCCCGGGGGGCTGGGAGACCCAGTACTTC
TRBV2	TRBJ1-4	once	TRBD1	CASREPGQAEKLFF	TGTGCCAGCAGGGAACCGGGACAGGCTGAAAAACTGTTTTTT
TRBV19	TRBJ1-4	NA	TRBD1	CASSTGTGEDGEKLFF	TGTGCCAGTAGTACCGGGACAGGGGAGGATGGCGAAAAACTGTTTTTT
TRBV7-6	TRBJ1-1	NA	NA	CASSSGGPEAFF	TGTGCCAGCAGCTCGGGGGGACCTGAAGCTTTCTTT
TRBV10-3	TRBJ2-3	few	TRBD2	CAISRLAGGFTDTQYF	TGTGCCATCAGCCGACTAGCGGGGGGATTCACAGATACGCAGTATTTT
TRBV18	TRBJ1-1	NA	NA	CASSPRKLLDSEAFF	TGTGCCAGCTCACCACGGAAGTTGTTAGACAGTGAAGCTTTCTTT
TRBV6-4	TRBJ2-3	NA	TRBD2	CASSVSIAGGRDTQYF	TGTGCCAGCAGTGTCTCTATAGCGGGGGGTAGGGATACGCAGTATTTT
TRBV28	TRBJ2-3	NA	TRBD2	CASSFPLAVSTDTQYF	TGTGCCAGCAGTTTTCCGCTAGCGGTTAGCACAGATACGCAGTATTTT
TRBV28	TRBJ2-2	NA	NA	CASSRRLALTGELFF	TGTGCCAGCAGTCGCAGGCTAGCCTTAACCGGGGAGCTGTTTTTT
TRBV2	TRBJ2-5	NA	TRBD2	CASGGGGARETQYF	TGTGCCAGCGGGGGCGGGGGGGCCAGAGAGACCCAGTACTTC
TRBV4-2	TRBJ1-2	NA	TRBD1	CASSQETGNGYTF	TGTGCCAGCAGCCAAGAGACAGGGAATGGCTACACCTTC
TRBV4-1	TRBJ2-5	NA	TRBD2	CASSQFSAGGETQYF	TGCGCCAGCAGCCAATTCTCGGCGGGAGGGGAGACCCAGTACTTC
TRBV6-1	TRBJ1-1	NA	NA	CASSESVGQVHTEAFF	TGTGCCAGCAGTGAAAGTGTGGGCCAGGTTCACACTGAAGCTTTCTTT
TRBV6-1	TRBJ1-2	NA	TRBD1	CASSDRTGGARGYTF	TGTGCCAGCAGTGACCGGACAGGGGGCGCGAGGGGCTACACCTTC
TRBV2	TRBJ1-1	NA	NA	CASTEGSSNTEAFF	TGTGCCAGCACCGAGGGCAGCTCGAACACTGAAGCTTTCTTT
TRBV9	TRBJ1-2	NA	TRBD1	CASSLRPGTGNGGGYTF	TGTGCCAGCAGCTTACGTCCCGGGACAGGGAATGGAGGGGGCTACACCTTC
TRBV7-2	TRBJ1-5	NA	NA	CASRQNSNQPQHF	TGCGCCAGCAGACAGAATAGCAATCAGCCCCAGCATTTT
TRBV12-5	TRBJ1-5	NA	NA	CASGLGELQGSQPQHF	TGTGCTAGTGGTTTGGGGGAATTACAGGGTTCTCAGCCCCAGCATTTT
TRBV7-9	TRBJ2-1	NA	NA	CASSLGRTASYNEQFF	TGTGCCAGCAGCTTAGGTCGGACAGCTTCCTACAATGAGCAGTTCTTC
TRBV27	TRBJ2-1	NA	TRBD2	CASSLSKPGLVAGVPYNEQFF	TGTGCCAGCAGTTTATCCAAGCCGGGACTTGTGGCGGGAGTGCCCTACAATGAGCAGTTCTTC
TRBV19	TRBJ2-1	NA	TRBD2	CASSLSGTRDYNEQFF	TGTGCCAGTAGTCTCTCCGGGACTAGGGACTACAATGAGCAGTTCTTC
TRBV18	TRBJ2-7	NA	NA	CASSPGRVRNNEQYF	TGTGCCAGCTCACCGGGCAGGGTGCGGAACAACGAGCAGTACTTC
TRBV5-8	TRBJ1-5	NA	TRBD1	CASSPTGKNQPQHF	TGTGCCAGCAGCCCGACAGGGAAGAATCAGCCCCAGCATTTT